Listed below are T cell receptor beta chains from one sample, sequenced in a study of T-cell reconstitution after alpha-beta-depleted transplantation in children. TCRdb called the PCR reads again in MiXCR, with one record for every CDR3 protein. The sample lists around 600,000 distinct CDR3 sequences; under 25% were seen once. The specimen comprised PBMCs, mostly from graft donor cells, sampled 360 days after TCRalphabeta/CD19-depleted stem cell transplant. These receptors were collected from a boy in the first two years of life who had a stem cell transplant for acute myeloid leukemia, so the T cells may come from the graft donor. CDR3s include the opening cysteine and the closing phenylalanine or tryptophan. A D gene is named only where the DNA matches it firmly. Clone size is shown for a subset of rows, as once, few, many or a class of expanded clone.

D gene: .; J gene: TRBJ2-7; CDR3 length: 16; V gene: TRBV6-6; clone size: many; CDR3 DNA: TGTGCCAGCAGTTCAGCGTATGGGGGCGAAGCCCACGAGCAGTACTTC; CDR3 protein: CASSSAYGGEAHEQYF
D gene: .; J gene: TRBJ2-5; CDR3 length: 14; V gene: TRBV20-1; clone size: many; CDR3 DNA: TGCAGTGCTAACACCGACAGGTATCAAGAGACCCAGTACTTC; CDR3 protein: CSANTDRYQETQYF
D gene: TRBD1; J gene: TRBJ1-3; CDR3 length: 15; V gene: TRBV18; clone size: .; CDR3 DNA: TGTGCCAGCTCATCGGACAGGGTCTCTGGAAACACCATATATTTT; CDR3 protein: CASSSDRVSGNTIYF
D gene: .; J gene: TRBJ2-7; CDR3 length: 12; V gene: TRBV15; clone size: many; CDR3 DNA: TGTGCCACCAGCCGAAGGGGATACGAGCAGTACTTC; CDR3 protein: CATSRRGYEQYF
D gene: TRBD1; J gene: TRBJ2-3; CDR3 length: 15; V gene: TRBV28; clone size: .; CDR3 DNA: TGTGCCAGCAGGTCTTCCGGGACAGACGCAGATACGCAGTATTTT; CDR3 protein: CASRSSGTDADTQYF
D gene: .; J gene: TRBJ2-3; CDR3 length: 15; V gene: TRBV7-3; clone size: few; CDR3 DNA: TGTGCCAGCAGCTTAACGGGGGGTGGCGCAGATACGCAGTATTTT; CDR3 protein: CASSLTGGGADTQYF
D gene: .; J gene: TRBJ1-5; CDR3 length: 18; V gene: TRBV28; clone size: .; CDR3 DNA: TGTGCCAGCAGTTCCCTATGGGAGGGATCTTATAGCAATCAGCCCCAGCATTTT; CDR3 protein: CASSSLWEGSYSNQPQHF
D gene: .; J gene: TRBJ2-3; CDR3 length: 15; V gene: TRBV12-3/TRBV12-4; clone size: many; CDR3 DNA: TGTGCCAGCAGTTTTGGGGATCTTAGCACAGATACGCAGTATTTT; CDR3 protein: CASSFGDLSTDTQYF
D gene: .; J gene: TRBJ2-5; CDR3 length: 14; V gene: TRBV7-2; clone size: .; CDR3 DNA: TGTGCCAGCAGCTATTTCGACGGTCAAGAGACCCAGTACTTC; CDR3 protein: CASSYFDGQETQYF
D gene: .; J gene: TRBJ2-7; CDR3 length: 14; V gene: TRBV10-3; clone size: many; CDR3 DNA: TGTGCCATCAAGCTCGAGGGGGGAGCCTACGAGCAGTACTTC; CDR3 protein: CAIKLEGGAYEQYF
D gene: TRBD2; J gene: TRBJ2-1; CDR3 length: 14; V gene: TRBV12-3/TRBV12-4; clone size: many; CDR3 DNA: TGTGCCAGCAGTTTAATCGGGGGGGACAATGAGCAGTTCTTC; CDR3 protein: CASSLIGGDNEQFF
D gene: .; J gene: TRBJ2-2; CDR3 length: 14; V gene: TRBV20-1; clone size: .; CDR3 DNA: TGCAGTGCTAGCCCGACAGCAAACACCGGGGAGCTGTTTTTT; CDR3 protein: CSASPTANTGELFF
D gene: .; J gene: TRBJ2-3; CDR3 length: 11; V gene: TRBV12-3/TRBV12-4; clone size: many; CDR3 DNA: TGTGCCAGCAGCCAGACAGATACGCAGTATTTT; CDR3 protein: CASSQTDTQYF
D gene: .; J gene: TRBJ1-4; CDR3 length: 16; V gene: TRBV15; clone size: .; CDR3 DNA: TGTGCCACCAGCAGAGATCCGGTTGCAACTAATGAAAAACTGTTTTTT; CDR3 protein: CATSRDPVATNEKLFF
D gene: TRBD1; J gene: TRBJ2-7; CDR3 length: 12; V gene: TRBV12-3/TRBV12-4; clone size: many; CDR3 DNA: TGTGCCAGCAGCTCGGGACAGAGGGAGCAGTACTTC; CDR3 protein: CASSSGQREQYF
D gene: TRBD1; J gene: TRBJ2-2; CDR3 length: 18; V gene: TRBV4-3; clone size: few; CDR3 DNA: TGCGCCAGCAGCCAAGGGCCAGGAGGGACAGGGAACACCGGGGAGCTGTTTTTT; CDR3 protein: CASSQGPGGTGNTGELFF
D gene: .; J gene: TRBJ1-1; CDR3 length: 13; V gene: TRBV5-1; clone size: .; CDR3 DNA: TGCGCCAGCAGCGACGACGGGAACACTGAAGCTTTCTTT; CDR3 protein: CASSDDGNTEAFF
D gene: .; J gene: TRBJ2-3; CDR3 length: 15; V gene: TRBV28; clone size: .; CDR3 DNA: TGTGCCAGCAGTTTTGAGGGGGATTGGGCAGATACGCAGTATTTT; CDR3 protein: CASSFEGDWADTQYF
D gene: .; J gene: TRBJ2-1; CDR3 length: 14; V gene: TRBV12-3/TRBV12-4; clone size: .; CDR3 DNA: TGTGCCAGCACACTCTCCAGCTCCTACAATGAGCAGTTCTTC; CDR3 protein: CASTLSSSYNEQFF
D gene: TRBD1; J gene: TRBJ2-5; CDR3 length: 13; V gene: TRBV12-3/TRBV12-4; clone size: .; CDR3 DNA: TGTGCCAGCAGTCAGGGACAGAGGGAGACCCAGTACTTC; CDR3 protein: CASSQGQRETQYF
D gene: .; J gene: TRBJ2-1; CDR3 length: 12; V gene: TRBV5-5; clone size: many; CDR3 DNA: TGTGCCAGCAGCCGGTTGAACAATGAGCAGTTCTTC; CDR3 protein: CASSRLNNEQFF
D gene: .; J gene: TRBJ2-2; CDR3 length: 15; V gene: TRBV6-2/TRBV6-3; clone size: many; CDR3 DNA: TGTGCCAGCAGTTATCTAGGAATGAACACCGGGGAGCTGTTTTTT; CDR3 protein: CASSYLGMNTGELFF
D gene: TRBD2; J gene: TRBJ2-2; CDR3 length: 14; V gene: TRBV28; clone size: many; CDR3 DNA: TGTGCCAGCCAAGTTGCGGGGGTCGCCGGGGAGCTGTTTTTT; CDR3 protein: CASQVAGVAGELFF
D gene: TRBD2; J gene: TRBJ2-3; CDR3 length: 15; V gene: TRBV7-2; clone size: .; CDR3 DNA: TGTGCCAGCAGCTTAGTCCGCGGGGGGATAGATACGCAGTATTTT; CDR3 protein: CASSLVRGGIDTQYF
D gene: .; J gene: TRBJ1-1; CDR3 length: 11; V gene: TRBV20-1; clone size: many; CDR3 DNA: TGCACTGGACCAGGGCCCCGAGAGGCTTTCTTT; CDR3 protein: CTGPGPREAFF
D gene: .; J gene: TRBJ2-3; CDR3 length: 16; V gene: TRBV7-2; clone size: many; CDR3 DNA: TGTGCCAGCAGCTTAGACCTCGCCGCGGTAACAGATACGCAGTATTTT; CDR3 protein: CASSLDLAAVTDTQYF